One T cell receptor beta chain is described in this entry. The CDR3 sequence is 15 residues long. Looked up from germline, CDR1 is SNHLY and CDR2 is FYNNEI. V was trimmed by 7 bases and J by 4 bases, leaving 18 bases between them. TCRdb keeps only in-frame clones here, not all; method: immunoSEQ multiplex PCR. The data hold about 140,000 clones, with roughly 78% observed a single time. The sample is drawn from a study of blood T cell repertoires in COVID-19. Whole-study context: Samples taken during acute and convalescent COVID-19 were collected in the United States, Italy and Spain. PBMCs, B-cell-depleted T cells, or T cells were the source of the cDNA or gDNA that made up the material.

The receptor comes from a man in his sixties with acute or convalescent COVID-19. The sample taken for sequencing was peripheral blood. The chain links TRBV2 to TRBJ2-3; D possibly corresponds to TRBD1 (7 bases). CDR3 in amino acids: CASNLMGQRADTQYF. CDR3 coding DNA: TGTGCCAGCAACCTAATGGGACAGCGGGCAGATACGCAGTATTTT.